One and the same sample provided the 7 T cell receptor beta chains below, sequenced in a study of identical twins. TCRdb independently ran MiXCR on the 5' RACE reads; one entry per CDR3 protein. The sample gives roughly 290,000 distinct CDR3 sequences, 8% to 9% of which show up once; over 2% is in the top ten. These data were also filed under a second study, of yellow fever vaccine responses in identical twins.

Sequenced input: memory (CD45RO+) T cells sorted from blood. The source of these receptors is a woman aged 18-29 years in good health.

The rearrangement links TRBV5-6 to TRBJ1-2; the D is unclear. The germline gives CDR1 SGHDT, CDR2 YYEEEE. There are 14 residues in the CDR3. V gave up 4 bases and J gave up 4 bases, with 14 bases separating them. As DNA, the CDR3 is TGTGCCAGCAGCCTAGACCGGGCGACCTATGGCTACACCTTC. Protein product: CASSLDRATYGYTF. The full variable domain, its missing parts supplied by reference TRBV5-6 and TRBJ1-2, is DAGVTQSPTHLIKTRGQQVTLRCSPKSGHDTVSWYQQALGQGPQFIFQYYEEEERQRGNFPDRFSGHQFPNYSSELNVNALLLGDSALYLCASSLDRATYGYTFGSGTRLTVV.

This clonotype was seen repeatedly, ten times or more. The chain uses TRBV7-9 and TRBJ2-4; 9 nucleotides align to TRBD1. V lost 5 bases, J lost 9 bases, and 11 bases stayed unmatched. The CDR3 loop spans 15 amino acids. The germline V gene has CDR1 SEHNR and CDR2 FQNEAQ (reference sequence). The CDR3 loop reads CASSPGTGWLGIQYF. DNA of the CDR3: TGTGCCAGCAGCCCCGGGACAGGGTGGCTGGGCATTCAGTACTTC. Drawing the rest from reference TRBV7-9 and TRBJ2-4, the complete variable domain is DTGVSQNPRHKITKRGQNVTFRCDPISEHNRLYWYRQTLGQGPEFLTYFQNEAQLEKSRLLSDRFSAERPKGSFSTLEIQRTEQGDSAMYLCASSPGTGWLGIQYFGAGTRLSVL.

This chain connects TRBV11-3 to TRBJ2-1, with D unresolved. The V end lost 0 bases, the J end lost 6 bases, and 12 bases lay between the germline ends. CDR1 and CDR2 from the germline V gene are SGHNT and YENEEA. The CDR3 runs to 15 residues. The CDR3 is CASSLDVARANEQFF. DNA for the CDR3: TGTGCCAGCAGCTTAGACGTGGCTAGGGCCAATGAGCAGTTCTTC.

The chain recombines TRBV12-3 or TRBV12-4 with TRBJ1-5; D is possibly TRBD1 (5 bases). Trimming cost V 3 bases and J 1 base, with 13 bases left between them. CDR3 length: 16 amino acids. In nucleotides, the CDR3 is TGTGCCAGCAGTTTGGGGGGACGGAAGAGCAATCAGCCCCAGCATTTT. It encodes CASSLGGRKSNQPQHF.

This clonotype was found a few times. The CDR3 region is CASSSTGRQSYNEQFF. The DNA of the CDR3 is TGCGCCAGCAGCTCCACGGGACGGCAATCCTACAATGAGCAGTTCTTC. The chain has TRBV5-1 and TRBJ2-1; D is tentatively TRBD1 or TRBD2 (5 bases each). Germline V CDR1 and CDR2: SGHRS, YFSETQ. Trimming shortened V by 3 bases and J by 1 base, and 14 bases separated the two germline ends. This CDR3 has 16 residues. The entire variable domain, with the rest obtained from reference TRBV5-1 and TRBJ2-1, is as follows: KAGVTQTPRYLIKTRGQQVTLSCSPISGHRSVSWYQQTPGQGLQFLFEYFSETQRNKGNFPGRFSGRQFSNSRSEMNVSTLELGDSALYLCASSSTGRQSYNEQFFGPGTRLTVL.

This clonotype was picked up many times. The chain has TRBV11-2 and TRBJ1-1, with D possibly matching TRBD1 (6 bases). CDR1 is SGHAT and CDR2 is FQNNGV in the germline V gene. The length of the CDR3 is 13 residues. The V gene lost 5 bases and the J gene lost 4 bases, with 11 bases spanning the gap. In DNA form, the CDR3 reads TGTGCCAGCAGCGCGGACAGCGTCACTGAAGCTTTCTTT. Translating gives CASSADSVTEAFF.

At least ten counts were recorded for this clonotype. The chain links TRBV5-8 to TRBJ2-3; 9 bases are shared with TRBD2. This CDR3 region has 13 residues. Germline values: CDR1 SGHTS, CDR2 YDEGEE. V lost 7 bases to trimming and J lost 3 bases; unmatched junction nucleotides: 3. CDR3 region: CASVTSGTDTQYF. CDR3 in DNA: TGTGCCAGCGTGACTAGCGGTACAGATACGCAGTATTTT.